Sequencing of this T cell receptor (beta chain) was carried out in a study of CD8 T cells in ankylosing spondylitis. V shed 3 bases and J shed 8 bases, with 17 bases lying between them. CDR1 and CDR2 from the germline V gene are KGHSH and LQKENI. CDR3 length equals 15 residues. Construction of TCR beta libraries was performed using quantitative 5'-RACE with molecular barcodes. TCRdb recomputed calls from the 5' RACE reads with MiXCR, one row per CDR3 protein. The data contain more than 650,000 distinct CDR3 sequences, roughly 10% of them singletons. Points on this clonotype: Its antigen is not identified.

Overall study results and limits: The clones that were linked to disease were reported to be significantly enriched in matched synovial fluid samples from ankylosing spondylitis patients. Reactive arthritis synovial fluid and blood were previously reported to contain some motif variants. Peripheral blood samples showed relatively rare disease-linked clones, and these clones were CD8+. In ankylosing spondylitis blood, a motif of roughly 8 highly homologous TCR beta variants appeared characteristic.

This TCR came from a male donor with ankylosing spondylitis. The chain recombines TRBV18 with TRBJ2-1; the D gene is possibly TRBD2 (5 bases). The specimen was blood, either unsorted or a sorted T cell fraction (not recorded which). In nucleotides, the CDR3 is TGTGCCAGCTCACCCCTCGGGCCAGCGGACCATGAGCAGTTCTTC. Its protein is CASSPLGPADHEQFF.